Following are 17 T cell receptor beta chains from one sample sequenced in a study of T cells in tumors after PD-1 blockade. Profiled with immunoSEQ multiplex PCR; TCRdb holds only in-frame clones, not every one. Found here are 45,000 or so clones, approximately 79% of them singletons; the top ten hold 8.5% to 9%. Source: PBMCs, taken before anti-PD-1 therapy. These receptors were collected from a human donor with advanced basal cell or squamous cell carcinoma (not recorded which).

This clone was counted a few times. The chain combines TRBV4-2 with TRBJ2-7; TRBD2 aligns across 10 bases. Germline trimming cut 0 bases from V and 2 bases from J; bases unmatched to any gene: 4. This CDR3 spans 16 amino acids. CDR1 LGHNA and CDR2 YNFKEQ come from the germline V gene. The CDR3 nucleotides read TGTGCCAGCAGCCAAGATCGGACTAGCGGCCCCTACGAGCAGTACTTC. It specifies CASSQDRTSGPYEQYF.

The V and J genes are TRBV6-6 and TRBJ1-2; TRBD1 matches at 7 bases. V shed 5 bases, J shed 2 bases, and the junction held 8 bases outside the gene matches. The CDR3 is 15 residues long. In germline, CDR1 is MNHNY, CDR2 SVGAGI (reference sequence). The CDR3 reads CASSDRASENYGYTF. As DNA, the CDR3 is TGTGCCAGCAGTGACAGGGCTTCGGAGAACTATGGCTACACCTTC.

This sequence joins TRBV14 and TRBJ1-3, with D possibly matching TRBD1 (5 bases). Germline CDR1 reads SGHDN; CDR2 reads FVKESK. The CDR3 runs to 15 residues. The V gene lost 1 base and the J gene lost 3 bases, with 10 bases spanning the gap. Here the CDR3 reads CASSQVGGYGNTIYF. CDR3 bases: TGTGCCAGCAGCCAAGTGGGGGGTTATGGAAACACCATATATTTT.

This clone was counted between two and nine times. This sample also contains other DNA sequences that code for the same CDR3. The rearrangement links TRBV6-5 to TRBJ2-1; D gene unclear. From germline, CDR1 is MNHEY and CDR2 SVGAGI. V lost 5 bases and J 0 bases, leaving 2 bases between the germline ends. This CDR3 region has 12 residues. In nucleotides, the CDR3 is TGTGCCAGCAGTCCCTCCTACAATGAGCAGTTCTTC. This encodes CASSPSYNEQFF.

V is TRBV6-5 and J is TRBJ2-7; 11 nucleotides agree with TRBD2. This CDR3 has 15 residues. The J segment lost 2 bases and the V segment lost 5 bases, leaving 5 bases of the junction unmatched. Germline CDR1 is MNHEY and CDR2 is SVGAGI. The CDR3 coding sequence is TGTGCCAGCAGTACCCCGGGACTAGCGGCCTACGAGCAGTACTTC. Translation: CASSTPGLAAYEQYF.

This clone has a single count. The chain links TRBV7-2 to TRBJ1-2, with D hard to call. V gave up 3 bases and J gave up 8 bases, with 7 bases separating them. This CDR3 region has 11 residues. Germline V gene lookup returns CDR1 SGHTA and CDR2 FQGNSA. The CDR3 loop is CASSFLLGYTF. CDR3 DNA sequence: TGTGCCAGCAGCTTTCTCCTGGGCTACACCTTC. The full variable domain, completed using reference TRBV7-2 and TRBJ1-2, is GAGVSQSPSNKVTEKGKDVELRCDPISGHTALYWYRQSLGQGLEFLIYFQGNSAPDKSGLPSDRFSAERTGGSVSTLTIQRTQQEDSAVYLCASSFLLGYTFGSGTRLTVV.

This chain connects TRBV7-2 to TRBJ2-3; a weak D match, TRBD2 (6 bases). V lost 4 bases to trimming and J lost 6 bases, with 11 bases between them. Germline loops: CDR1 SGHTA, CDR2 FQGNSA. The CDR3 extends over 13 amino acids. The CDR3 sequence is CASSYAGRDTQYF. The CDR3, as DNA: TGTGCCAGCAGCTACGCTGGGAGGGATACGCAGTATTTT.

V gene TRBV29-1 combines with J gene TRBJ2-3; 7 bases are a match to TRBD1. From germline, CDR1 is SQVTM and CDR2 ANQGSEA. CDR3 size: 12 residues. Losses at the gene ends were 7 bases for V and 2 bases for J; bases not matched to a gene: 3. The CDR3 loop reads CSAGQTTDTQYF. The CDR3 DNA is TGCAGCGCGGGACAGACCACAGATACGCAGTATTTT.

The rearrangement uses TRBV7-9 and TRBJ1-6; D perhaps matches TRBD1 (5 bases). The CDR3 sequence is 16 residues long. Trimming left V 4 bases short and J 3 bases short, with 13 bases between. Germline CDR1 SEHNR, CDR2 FQNEAQ (reference sequence). The CDR3 sequence: CASSSFTGHYNSPLHF. The CDR3 DNA follows: TGTGCCAGCAGCTCCTTTACTGGACACTATAATTCACCCCTCCACTTT.

This chain links TRBV5-4 with TRBJ1-1; 11 positions agree with TRBD1. CDR3 length: 14 amino acids. Trimming removed 3 bases from V and 4 bases from J; junction bases left unmatched: 2. Per germline, CDR1 SGHNT and CDR2 YYREEE (reference sequence). CDR3 amino acids: CASSWDRGSTEAFF. DNA of the CDR3: TGTGCCAGCAGCTGGGACAGGGGGAGCACTGAAGCTTTCTTT.

The V and J genes are TRBV6-1 and TRBJ1-5; perhaps TRBD1 as D (5 bases). Germline CDR1 is MNHNS and CDR2 is SASEGT. V was shortened by 4 bases and J by 0 bases, with 19 bases between the two germline ends. The CDR3 runs 18 residues. The CDR3 sequence is CASSARDFMRYSNQPQHF. The CDR3 DNA follows: TGTGCCAGCAGTGCCCGGGACTTCATGAGGTATAGCAATCAGCCCCAGCATTTT.

The sample holds one count of this clone. This chain joins TRBV6-5 and TRBJ2-1; 9 nucleotides match TRBD1. This CDR3 comprises 13 residues. Germline V lookup: CDR1 MNHEY, CDR2 SVGAGI. With V trimmed by 6 bases and J by 9 bases, 6 bases remained unmatched. The DNA of the CDR3 is TGTGCCAGCAGCAGCGGACAGGGGACTGAGCAGTTCTTC. This codes for CASSSGQGTEQFF.

This clone appeared a single time. V and J are TRBV6-1 and TRBJ2-6; 8 bases are a match to TRBD1. The trim removed 1 base at V and 2 bases at J, leaving 13 bases unmatched. Germline loops: CDR1 MNHNS, CDR2 SASEGT. The CDR3 has 20 residues. The CDR3 protein is CASSEELVGTGFTGANVLTF. The CDR3 DNA reads as TGTGCCAGCAGTGAAGAATTGGTTGGGACAGGCTTTACTGGGGCCAACGTCCTGACTTTC.

CDR3 residues: CASSYATQGAGNEQFF. Written as DNA, the CDR3 is TGTGCCAGCAGTTACGCAACCCAGGGGGCAGGCAATGAGCAGTTCTTC. The chain recombines TRBV6-5 with TRBJ2-1; TRBD1 aligns across 8 bases. The CDR3 is 16 residues long. After removal of 2 bases from V and 6 bases from J, the junction contained 9 bases not matched to a gene. CDR1 MNHEY and CDR2 SVGAGI come from the germline V gene.

This sequence joins TRBV5-6 and TRBJ1-2; 7 bases map to TRBD1. The V and J ends lost 0 bases and 7 bases, in that order; junction bases with no gene match: 6. Per the germline V gene, CDR1 is SGHDT and CDR2 is YYEEEE. This CDR3 has 14 amino acids. The CDR3 DNA is TGTGCCAGCAGCTTGGCGGTGGCAGGGGGTGGCTACACCTTC. The encoded protein is CASSLAVAGGGYTF. Full variable domain (rest looked up from reference TRBV5-6 and TRBJ1-2): DAGVTQSPTHLIKTRGQQVTLRCSPKSGHDTVSWYQQALGQGPQFIFQYYEEEERQRGNFPDRFSGHQFPNYSSELNVNALLLGDSALYLCASSLAVAGGGYTFGSGTRLTVV.

V gene TRBV5-5 combines with J gene TRBJ1-4; 9 bases are shared with TRBD1. CDR1 and CDR2 from the germline V gene are SGHKS and YYEKEE (reference sequence). CDR3 length: 15 amino acids. The V segment lost 4 bases and the J segment 5 bases; nucleotides outside the gene matches: 6. CDR3 in amino acids: CASSVGTGLNEKLFF. DNA of the CDR3: TGTGCCAGCAGCGTGGGGACAGGGTTAAATGAAAAACTGTTTTTT.

This chain links TRBV11-3 with TRBJ2-5; 8 bases line up with TRBD1. The V gene end was trimmed by 0 bases and the J gene end by 5 bases; junction bases not matched to a gene: 11. In germline, CDR1 is SGHNT, CDR2 YENEEA. The CDR3 runs to 17 residues. The CDR3: CASSLDSPGGTKETQYF. CDR3 in DNA: TGTGCCAGCAGCTTAGATTCCCCAGGGGGCACGAAGGAGACCCAGTACTTC. Together with reference TRBV11-3 and TRBJ2-5, the CDR3 gives the full variable domain: EAGVVQSPRYKIIEKKQPVAFWCNPISGHNTLYWYLQNLGQGPELLIRYENEEAVDDSQLPKDRFSAERLKGVDSTLKIQPAELGDSAVYLCASSLDSPGGTKETQYFGPGTRLLVL.